A selection of T cell receptor beta chains follows, all from one sample in a study of blood T cell repertoires in COVID-19. Assay used: immunoSEQ multiplex PCR; TCRdb lists only in-frame clones, some missing. The profile shows over 150,000 clones, approximately 82% of them singletons. Input material: peripheral blood. The receptors come from a human donor with acute or convalescent COVID-19. The donor label of this sample is uncertain. CDR3s leave out the opening cysteine and the closing phenylalanine or tryptophan.

cdr3_aa	v_call
ASSLGAGNTEAF	TRBV5-1
ASSITGPRVNQPQH	TRBV21-1
ASSYAGAQY	TRBV6-5
ASTTGRVAGTEAF	TRBV28
ASSPQRTGTTNEKLF	TRBV18
ASSLTGVVYGYT	TRBV5-8
AAGDSKVRETQY	TRBV7-9
ASSRGTGNQPQH	TRBV6-5
ATKRGQGSDTQY	TRBV24-1
ASSPRGLAGAYETQY	TRBV18
ASSQGQGNQPQH	TRBV3-1/TRBV3-2
ASSPAAGGNEQF	TRBV27
ASSVQGGSDTQY	TRBV19
ASSLWTSATDTQY	TRBV2
SVGTGGGEQY	TRBV29-1
ASSRVGYETQY	TRBV7-8
ASSAGQASYEQY	TRBV5-1
ASSSRAYNQPQH	TRBV28
SVEDWGQGRYNEQF	TRBV29-1
ASSRGDNYGYT	TRBV27
ASSWDRFRTYEQF	TRBV5-4
ASTGLGAPGEKLF	TRBV2
ASTSRGDTEAF	TRBV5-6
ASSLGQGGGYGYT	TRBV19
ASSRQGNQPQH	TRBV27
ASSQFPGNEQY	TRBV3-1/TRBV3-2
ASSIVWEGPIDTQY	TRBV19
ASSFGGGYTGELF	TRBV28
ASSLRGQGGSEQY	TRBV7-2
ATSDGRPGQYYGYT	TRBV24-1
ASSRQGDTEAF	TRBV27
ASSEGLEGNYGYT	TRBV2
ASSFGQGRDEQF	TRBV7-6
ASSPGQGDTGELF	TRBV5-4
ASRRTGTGIGYEQY	TRBV27